Sequencing of this T cell receptor (beta chain) was carried out in a study of blood T cell repertoires in COVID-19 (TCRdb year 2020). Regarding the study in general: Collaborator samples came from the United States, Italy and Spain and covered acute and convalescent phases of COVID-19. The prospective study material was composed of cDNA or gDNA derived from T cells, B-cell-depleted T cells, or PBMCs. The dataset comprised deeply sampled blood TCRbeta repertoires from subjects exposed to, actively infected with, or recovered from COVID-19. The repertoires were released in a freely available public database intended as a resource for research on the immune response to SARS-CoV-2. Samples were obtained from the ongoing ImmuneRACE study (first 160 participants) and from some 1,300 subjects provided by 6 global collaborators. The sample metadata nearly always contained a de-identified subject ID, COVID-19 status, age in years and sex. Where HLA class I and class II types were available, the types were taken from metadata supplied by the sample provider, not from assay-based typing.

Study-wide conclusions, independent of this receptor: The amount of clinical and demographic metadata varied by source and participant and was provided uncurated.

As regards this clone: Its antigen is currently not known. Per-nucleotide qualities are absent, and no much larger clonotype sits a single base away.

Enrolling through a virtual design, the prospective study's participants ranged in age from about 18 to 100 years and lived across some 22 United States geographic areas. In the prospective study, participants were assigned to cohorts based on the clinical history participants reported in a screening survey and a study questionnaire. ImmuneRACE Cohort 3 recovered participants were defined by two consecutive negative NP/OP PCR tests, healthcare professional clearance, or symptom resolution. In the prospective study, whole blood, serum and a nasopharyngeal or oropharyngeal swab were collected from each participant by mobile phlebotomists. Prospective study participants could optionally give additional blood draws and questionnaires over an approximately two-month period. Prospective study blood samples were shipped either frozen or at room temperature before DNA extraction. V lost 4 bases and J lost 7 bases, and the count of bases not matched to a germline gene is 7. The CDR3 contains 15 residues, cysteine and phenylalanine counted. This entry keeps only the CDR3 DNA: 45 bases, framed from base 1. The CDR1 and CDR2 encoded by the germline V gene are LGHNA and YSLEER.

TCRbeta CDR3 regions were amplified from genomic DNA using the immunoSEQ Assay, a bias-controlled multiplex PCR. For the original study's pipeline: Within the assay, amplification of reference gene primers was used to estimate how many nucleated cells each sample contained. To quantify the absolute abundance of each unique TCRbeta CDR3 rearrangement, sequence reads were collapsed and filtered. For each sample, productive Simpson clonality was calculated by taking the square root of Simpson's diversity index across productive rearrangements. The source is immuneACCESS, and TCRdb retained only in-frame sequences with V and J called. Part of the clones is not carried over; for the studies checked, unresolved V genes explain less than half of this, and the remainder is unexplained. V and J calls and clone size come straight from that table; D and trimming were deduced from the DNA. This sample holds approximately 290,000 clones; 80% to 95% were observed only once. The ten largest clones take up approximately 1.2% of the sample.

Sequencing was done on a sample of PBMCs or T cells enriched from blood (not recorded which). The receptor chain draws on TRBV4-3 and TRBJ2-1, and TRBD2 matches 10 of the central bases. The receptor was derived from a young woman who had recovered from COVID-19. The CDR3 sequence is CASSLWLAGENEQFF. The nucleotides are TGCGCCAGCAGCCTATGGCTAGCGGGAGAAAATGAGCAGTTCTTC.